This T cell receptor (beta chain) was documented in a study of CD8 T cells in ankylosing spondylitis. Findings and limits, study-wide: Fewer than ten highly homologous variants made up a TCR beta motif, and this motif appeared characteristic of ankylosing spondylitis blood.

Each CDR3 protein gets one entry after TCRdb re-called the 5' RACE reads with MiXCR. Found here are roughly 490,000 distinct CDR3 sequences, approximately 5.3% of them singletons; the top ten hold 3% to 4%. In its sample, this clonotype was seen many times. The antigen is undetermined. The V and J ends lost 5 bases and 0 bases, in that order; junction bases with no gene match: 8. Per the germline V gene, CDR1 is MNHEY and CDR2 is SVGEGT. This CDR3 has 16 residues. The sample comprised blood, either unsorted or a sorted T cell fraction (not recorded which). This clonotype originated in a male donor with ankylosing spondylitis. This chain links TRBV6-2 or TRBV6-3 with TRBJ1-1, with 8 bases fitting TRBD1. In DNA form, the CDR3 reads TGTGCCAGCAGTACCGCGACAGGGGCATTGAACACTGAAGCTTTCTTT. Residues: CASSTATGALNTEAFF.